These 25 T cell receptor beta chains were all obtained from the same sample, sequenced in a study of T cell clusters in autoimmune cytopenias. Each sample's input was 250 ng genomic DNA, 38,000 or so genome equivalents. Multiplex touch-down PCR amplified TRB using TRB-A and TRB-B pools in one tube. TCRdb re-analyzed the multiplex PCR reads; it lists each CDR3 protein once, without DNA. This repertoire includes fewer than 3,500 distinct CDR3 sequences. The specimen was peripheral blood. These receptors were taken from a human donor with an autoimmune cytopenia or autoimmune hepatitis (not recorded which).

CDR3 sequence: CSAHGSGDEQFF. J is TRBJ2-1 and V is TRBV20-1; as DNA is missing, the TRBD2 call by TCRdb cannot be tested. The CDR3 has 12 residues. Germline V gene data show CDR1 as DFQATT and CDR2 as SNEGSKA (reference sequence).

The chain joins TRBV11-1 to TRBJ2-3; absent DNA, TCRdb's TRBD1 call cannot be checked. Germline V gene lookup returns CDR1 SGHAT and CDR2 FQDESV (reference sequence). The CDR3 is 17 residues long. CDR3: CASSLGGGTGDTDTQYF.

This sequence joins TRBV2 and TRBJ1-6; the TRBD1 assignment by TCRdb is unverifiable without DNA. The CDR3 runs 18 residues. The V gene's germline CDR1 is SNHLY and CDR2 FYNNEI. The CDR3 is CASSVTGNFFLLDSPLHF.

The genes are TRBV28 and TRBJ1-5. CDR3 length: 15 residues. Germline CDR1 is MDHEN and CDR2 is SYDVKM. CDR3 sequence reads: CASSLRVGGGQPQHF.

Frequency places this clonotype as medium-sized (0.01 to 0.1%). The chain is built from TRBV7-2 and TRBJ2-1; TCRdb's D call of TRBD1 is untestable without DNA. The CDR3 has 15 amino acids. Per the germline V gene, CDR1 is SGHTA and CDR2 is FQGNSA. The CDR3 spells CASSLADRTYNEQFF. Together with reference TRBV7-2 and TRBJ2-1, the CDR3 gives the full variable domain: GAGVSQSPSNKVTEKGKDVELRCDPISGHTALYWYRQSLGQGLEFLIYFQGNSAPDKSGLPSDRFSAERTGGSVSTLTIQRTQQEDSAVYLCASSLADRTYNEQFFGPGTRLTVL.

According to its frequency, this clonotype is medium-sized (0.01 to 0.1%). The rearrangement links TRBV18 to TRBJ2-1; the TCRdb D gene call, TRBD2, has no DNA to confirm it. Germline lookup yields CDR1 KGHSH and CDR2 LQKENI. CDR3 size: 17 residues. The CDR3 is CASSPPRRPASYNEQFF.

The chain recombines TRBV7-2 with TRBJ1-4. Germline CDR1 is SGHTA and CDR2 is FQGNSA. The CDR3 is 13 amino acids. The CDR3 protein is CASSFVIGEKLFF.

By frequency, this clonotype registers medium-sized. The chain recombines TRBV6-5 with TRBJ2-1. The CDR3 contains 15 residues. Germline CDR1 reads MNHEY; CDR2 reads SVGAGI. The CDR3 protein is CASSYSASAYNEQFF.

The chain uses TRBV7-6 and TRBJ1-2. The V gene's germline CDR1 is SGHVS and CDR2 FNYEAQ. The CDR3 covers 16 residues. CDR3 sequence reads: CASSLAERALEDGYTF. Using reference TRBV7-6 and TRBJ1-2 for the parts outside the CDR3, the full variable domain is GAGVSQSPRYKVTKRGQDVALRCDPISGHVSLYWYRQALGQGPEFLTYFNYEAQQDKSGLPNDRFSAERPEGSISTLTIQRTEQRDSAMYRCASSLAERALEDGYTFGSGTRLTVV.

This clonotype is medium-sized (0.01 to 0.1%) by frequency. This chain connects TRBV18 to TRBJ1-2; TCRdb indicates TRBD1, and absent DNA this call remains unverified. The CDR3 sequence is 11 residues long. CDR1 is KGHSH, CDR2 LQKENI, per germline. CDR3 residues: CASSRDTVYTF. Based on the CDR3 plus reference TRBV18 and TRBJ1-2, the full variable domain is NAGVMQNPRHLVRRRGQEARLRCSPMKGHSHVYWYRQLPEEGLKFMVYLQKENIIDESGMPKERFSAEFPKEGPSILRIQQVVRGDSAAYFCASSRDTVYTFGSGTRLTVV.

V usage is TRBV20-1 and J usage is TRBJ2-1; TCRdb selects TRBD2, and the lack of DNA leaves this call unchecked. CDR3 length: 14 residues. Germline V gene lookup returns CDR1 DFQATT and CDR2 SNEGSKA (reference sequence). Here the CDR3 reads CSARRQAGGDEQFF.

CDR3 region: CASTLGGKGTDTQYF. The chain employs TRBV7-4 and TRBJ2-3; checking the TCRdb D call of TRBD1 is not possible without DNA. This CDR3 comprises 15 residues. From germline, CDR1 is SGHVT and CDR2 SQSDAQ.

Considering frequency, this clonotype is medium-sized. The rearrangement uses TRBV12-3 or TRBV12-4 and TRBJ1-2; TCRdb selects TRBD1, and the lack of DNA leaves this call unchecked. The length of the CDR3 is 13 residues. The chain's CDR3 is CASSFGGIYGYTF.

The rearrangement links TRBV5-1 to TRBJ1-3; TCRdb outputs TRBD1, but without DNA this stays unchecked. CDR3 size: 15 residues. Germline V gene lookup returns CDR1 SGHRS and CDR2 YFSETQ. CDR3 sequence reads: CASSLEGQGISPIYF.

This clonotype is deemed medium-sized by its frequency. The rearrangement links TRBV19 to TRBJ1-2; with no DNA, the TCRdb D assignment of TRBD1 cannot be verified. Germline CDR1 and CDR2: LNHDA and SQIVND (reference sequence). The CDR3 consists of 15 residues. The CDR3: CAKEVKPGGANGYTF.

The gene calls are TRBV28 and TRBJ1-5; TCRdb proposes TRBD1, but this gene call is untestable without DNA. CDR3 length: 14 amino acids. CDR1 and CDR2 from the germline V gene are MDHEN and SYDVKM. The CDR3 sequence is CASTRPQGNQPQHF.

V is TRBV7-6 and J is TRBJ2-3; the D gene TCRdb calls, TRBD1, cannot be checked with no DNA. Germline values: CDR1 SGHVS, CDR2 FNYEAQ. The CDR3 has 15 amino acids. The CDR3 reads CASSSLIPGRDTQYF.

The chain has TRBV2 and TRBJ2-5; TCRdb indicates TRBD1, and absent DNA this call remains unverified. Germline V gives CDR1 SNHLY, CDR2 FYNNEI. The CDR3 has 15 residues. CDR3: CASSPQGMGQETQYF.

This chain links TRBV11-1 with TRBJ1-1; the D gene TCRdb calls, TRBD1, cannot be checked with no DNA. CDR1 and CDR2 from the germline V gene are SGHAT and FQDESV (reference sequence). The CDR3 length is 14 residues. CDR3 protein: CASSGTVGSGEAFF.

Measured by frequency, this clonotype is medium-sized. This chain uses TRBV6-4 with TRBJ2-1. This CDR3 comprises 13 residues. CDR1 MRHNA and CDR2 SNTAGT come from the germline V gene. This chain's CDR3 is CASSDEVYNEQFF.

This clonotype is called medium-sized (0.01 to 0.1%) based on its frequency. The chain links TRBV5-1 to TRBJ1-3. Germline lookup yields CDR1 SGHRS and CDR2 YFSETQ. There are 15 residues in the CDR3. The CDR3: CASSLEASSGNTIYF. The full variable domain, its missing parts supplied by reference TRBV5-1 and TRBJ1-3, is KAGVTQTPRYLIKTRGQQVTLSCSPISGHRSVSWYQQTPGQGLQFLFEYFSETQRNKGNFPGRFSGRQFSNSRSEMNVSTLELGDSALYLCASSLEASSGNTIYFGEGSWLTVV.

Measured by frequency, this clonotype is medium-sized. V usage is TRBV28 and J usage is TRBJ1-2. The CDR3 has 15 amino acids. CDR1 and CDR2 from the germline V gene are MDHEN and SYDVKM. The CDR3 spells CASSRAIGIYYGYTF.

V and J are TRBV4-1 and TRBJ1-1; no DNA is available, so the TRBD1 call from TCRdb remains unchecked. The CDR3 covers 15 residues. Germline V gene sequence: CDR1 MGHRA, CDR2 YSYEKL. CDR3 amino acids: CASSQIQGLRTEAFF.

By frequency, this clonotype registers medium-sized (0.01 to 0.1%). This rearrangement joins TRBV5-4 to TRBJ2-7; TCRdb reports TRBD1, a call that lacks DNA to check it against. The CDR3 runs 14 residues. Looked up from germline, CDR1 is SGHNT and CDR2 is YYREEE (reference sequence). This CDR3 is CASSLEQQRGEQYF.

The J gene is TRBJ2-1, the V gene TRBV6-5; TCRdb selects TRBD2, and the lack of DNA leaves this call unchecked. CDR3 length: 18 amino acids. The germline CDR1 and CDR2 sequences are MNHEY and SVGAGI. CDR3 amino acids: CASIFSLELAGVRHEQFF.